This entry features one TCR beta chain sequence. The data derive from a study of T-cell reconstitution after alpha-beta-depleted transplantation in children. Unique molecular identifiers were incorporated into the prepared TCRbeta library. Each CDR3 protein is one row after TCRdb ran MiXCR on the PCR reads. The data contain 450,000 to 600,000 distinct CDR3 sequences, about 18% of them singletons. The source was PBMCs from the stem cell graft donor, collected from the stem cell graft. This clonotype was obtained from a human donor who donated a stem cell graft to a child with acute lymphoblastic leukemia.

CDR3 nucleotide sequence: TGCAGCGTTCCGACAGGGGGTCTCGTGGGAAAACTGTTTTTT. Translation gives CSVPTGGLVGKLFF. The chain joins TRBV29-1 to TRBJ1-4; 9 bases are shared with TRBD1. Germline V gene data show CDR1 as SQVTM and CDR2 as ANQGSEA. This CDR3 is built from 14 residues. V lost 5 bases, J lost 10 bases, and 11 bases stayed unmatched.